These 16 T cell receptor beta chains share one sample of origin, sequenced in a study of blood T cell repertoires in COVID-19. Data came from immunoSEQ multiplex PCR; TCRdb stores just in-frame clones and leaves some out. This sample carries 150,000 to 200,000 clones, 80% of them seen once, and the ten largest clones take about 3.4%. The sample consisted of PBMCs or T cells enriched from blood (not recorded which). The receptors were sampled from a woman aged 55-70 years who had recovered from COVID-19.

This clone has a single count. The chain joins TRBV19 to TRBJ1-1; 8 bases fit TRBD1. The V and J ends lost 3 bases and 3 bases, in that order; junction bases with no gene match: 12. This CDR3 has 17 amino acids. From germline, CDR1 is LNHDA and CDR2 SQIVND (reference sequence). CDR3 sequence: CASSITSFGQGDTEAFF. The DNA for the CDR3 is TGTGCCAGTAGTATTACTTCTTTTGGACAGGGCGACACTGAAGCTTTCTTT.

This chain uses TRBV12-3 or TRBV12-4 with TRBJ1-2; TRBD1 matches 7 bases. Trimming removed 6 bases from V and 4 bases from J; junction bases left unmatched: 5. The CDR3 covers 13 residues. In nucleotides, the CDR3 is TGTGCCAGCAGCCGTAACAGGGGCTATGGCTACACCTTC. It specifies CASSRNRGYGYTF.

The count of this clone is one. The V and J genes are TRBV7-8 and TRBJ2-5, with 12 bases identical to TRBD2. The CDR3 totals 17 residues. V was clipped by 4 bases and J by 1 base; unmatched bases: 7. The germline CDR1 and CDR2 sequences are SGHVS and FQNEAQ. CDR3 region: CASSSRTSGEIQETQYF. In nucleotides, the CDR3 is TGTGCCAGCAGCTCACGGACTAGCGGGGAGATCCAAGAGACCCAGTACTTC. Together with reference TRBV7-8 and TRBJ2-5, the CDR3 gives the full variable domain: GAGVSQSPRYKVAKRGQDVALRCDPISGHVSLFWYQQALGQGPEFLTYFQNEAQLDKSGLPSDRFFAERPEGSVSTLKIQRTQQEDSAVYLCASSSRTSGEIQETQYFGPGTRLLVL.

V gene TRBV27 combines with J gene TRBJ2-3, with 8 bases fitting TRBD1. V lost 2 bases to trimming and J lost 0 bases; unmatched junction nucleotides: 1. CDR3 length: 15 amino acids. The germline CDR1 and CDR2 sequences are MNHEY and SMNVEV (reference sequence). The CDR3 DNA follows: TGTGCCAGCAGTTTAGGGGACAGGAGCACAGATACGCAGTATTTT. This gives the protein CASSLGDRSTDTQYF.

The rearrangement uses TRBV6-5 and TRBJ2-7, with 7 bases that match TRBD1. This CDR3 is 12 amino acids long. Trimming cost V 8 bases and J 6 bases; bases outside gene matches: 7. The germline gives CDR1 MNHEY, CDR2 SVGAGI. CDR3 coding DNA: TGTGCCAGCTGGGGGCGACAGGGCGAGCAGTACTTC. Translation: CASWGRQGEQYF.

Here the CDR3 DNA reads TGCGCCAGCAGCTGGGGCCGACAGGGGACGGATTCACCCCTCCACTTT. Encoded protein: CASSWGRQGTDSPLHF. The chain combines TRBV5-1 with TRBJ1-6, with TRBD1 matching over 8 bases. CDR1 is SGHRS and CDR2 is YFSETQ in the germline V gene. CDR3 size: 16 residues. The trim removed 3 bases at V and 8 bases at J, leaving 10 bases unmatched. The complete variable domain, with remaining parts taken from reference TRBV5-1 and TRBJ1-6, reads KAGVTQTPRYLIKTRGQQVTLSCSPISGHRSVSWYQQTPGQGLQFLFEYFSETQRNKGNFPGRFSGRQFSNSRSEMNVSTLELGDSALYLCASSWGRQGTDSPLHFGNGTRLTVT.

V gene TRBV6-1 combines with J gene TRBJ2-5; 15 bases match TRBD2. The CDR3 loop spans 18 amino acids. Germline V gives CDR1 MNHNS, CDR2 SASEGT. J was trimmed by 4 bases and V by 3 bases; bases with no gene match: 9. CDR3 protein: CASSERRRGLAGGETQYF. The CDR3 DNA reads TGTGCCAGCAGTGAGCGCCGTAGGGGACTAGCGGGGGGAGAGACCCAGTACTTC.

In this sample, this clone turned up once. The rearrangement links TRBV6-5 to TRBJ1-1, with a weak D call TRBD1 (6 bases). With 4 bases removed from V and 1 base from J, the gap between germline ends came to 10 bases. This CDR3 contains 14 residues. Germline assignment: CDR1 MNHEY and CDR2 SVGAGI. The CDR3 DNA reads TGTGCCAGCAGTTTACGGGACAAGAACACTGAAGCTTTCTTT. This encodes CASSLRDKNTEAFF.

This chain joins TRBV13 and TRBJ1-2, with TRBD1 identical over 9 bases. The length of the CDR3 is 14 residues. V dropped 5 bases and J dropped 7; count of bases not matched to a gene: 8. Germline CDR1 PRHDT, CDR2 FYEKMQ (reference sequence). The CDR3 DNA follows: TGTGCCAGCAGCCAGGACAGGGGTGGTTCTGGCTACACCTTC. Translating it yields CASSQDRGGSGYTF.

V is TRBV6-1 and J is TRBJ1-2, with TRBD1 identical over 7 bases. V lost 3 bases to trimming and J lost 8 bases; unmatched junction nucleotides: 12. CDR1 MNHNS and CDR2 SASEGT come from the germline V gene. The CDR3 covers 15 residues. DNA of the CDR3: TGTGCCAGCAGTGAGGGGACAGCCACCTATGAAGGCTACACCTTC. Encoded protein: CASSEGTATYEGYTF.

The chain carries TRBV29-1 and TRBJ1-2; TRBD1 agrees at 8 bases. With 2 bases clipped from V and 3 bases from J, the junction kept 5 bases outside the gene matches. Per the germline V gene, CDR1 is SQVTM and CDR2 is ANQGSEA. CDR3 size: 14 residues. The CDR3 bases are TGCAGCGTTGAATCCCCAGGGGGCTACTATGGCTACACCTTC. Translating gives CSVESPGGYYGYTF.

The V gene is TRBV19, the J gene TRBJ2-2; D not resolved. The CDR3 has 13 amino acids. Between the trimmed V and J ends, which lost 3 bases and 5 bases, there was a span of 7 bases. CDR1 and CDR2 (germline): LNHDA, SQIVND (reference sequence). The CDR3 coding sequence is TGTGCCAGTAGTATTTTCGGGACCGGGGAGCTGTTTTTT. This gives the protein CASSIFGTGELFF.

The chain links TRBV3-1 (or the pseudogene TRBV3-2) to TRBJ1-1; D is perhaps TRBD1 (5 bases). The CDR3 is 12 amino acids. Germline V CDR1 and CDR2: LGHDT, YNNKEL (reference sequence). V lost 4 bases, J lost 11 bases, and 14 bases lay in between. The CDR3 loop is CASSLPPGWAFF. The CDR3 nucleotides are TGTGCCAGCAGCCTACCCCCAGGGTGGGCTTTCTTT.

This clone turned up a few times. CDR3 sequence: CASRGNRGTNEKLFF. The CDR3, as DNA: TGTGCCAGCAGGGGGAATAGGGGAACTAATGAAAAACTGTTTTTT. The chain has TRBV6-5 and TRBJ1-4; D may be TRBD1 (5 bases). The V end lost 6 bases, the J end lost 1 base, and 12 bases lay between the germline ends. The CDR3 contains 15 residues. Germline CDR1 and CDR2: MNHEY and SVGAGI.

This clone came up once. V and J are TRBV29-1 and TRBJ1-4; D might be TRBD1 (6 bases). The CDR3 has 13 amino acids. Trimming stripped 3 bases from V and 4 bases from J, with 9 bases between. Germline assignment: CDR1 SQVTM and CDR2 ANQGSEA. CDR3 bases: TGCAGCGTTGACAGGGGAGTTAATGAAAAACTGTTTTTT. This translates into CSVDRGVNEKLFF.

This clone appeared a single time. The chain couples TRBV4-1 to TRBJ2-5, with a tentative D call TRBD2 (6 bases). The V end was cut by 0 bases, the J end by 5 bases, with 16 bases between. The CDR3 covers 16 residues. From germline, CDR1 is MGHRA and CDR2 YSYEKL. CDR3 sequence reads: CASSQDSGALGETQYF. In DNA form, the CDR3 reads TGCGCCAGCAGCCAAGATAGCGGAGCCCTGGGGGAGACCCAGTACTTC.